Listed below are T cell receptor beta chains from one sample, sequenced in a study of blood T cells in healthy people across ages. TCRdb called the 5' RACE reads again in MiXCR, with one record for every CDR3 protein. The profile shows some 1.4 million distinct CDR3 sequences, roughly 45% of them singletons. Sequencing input: blood. These receptors were collected from a young woman in good health. Both conserved end residues are part of each CDR3. D genes are given only for firm matches. Rows may omit the clone size; those that give it use once, few, many or a size class.

TRBV6-5	-	many	13	TRBJ2-7	TGTGCCAGCAGTCCCGGGACTCCCTACGAGCAGTACTTC	CASSPGTPYEQYF
TRBV10-3	-	few	13	TRBJ2-7	TGTGCCATCAGTGAGTTGAGCCCGAGGGAGCAGTACTTC	CAISELSPREQYF
TRBV28	TRBD1	-	15	TRBJ1-1	TGTGCCAGCAGTTTATGGGGACAGGGGGGAACTGAAGCTTTCTTT	CASSLWGQGGTEAFF
TRBV6-5	-	-	17	TRBJ1-5	TGTGCCAGCAGTCACCGTGGAGCACCCTTCGCCAATCAGCCCCAGCATTTT	CASSHRGAPFANQPQHF
TRBV20-1	-	-	16	TRBJ2-1	TGCAGTGCGAAGAGTTGGGGTAGCGGAATTAACAATGAGCAGTTCTTC	CSAKSWGSGINNEQFF
TRBV7-2	-	few	15	TRBJ1-1	TGTGCCAGCAGCTTAGCGGTCGGGGGTCGTACTGAAGCTTTCTTT	CASSLAVGGRTEAFF
TRBV29-1	-	-	13	TRBJ2-7	TGCAGCGTTTATATGGCAGGGGATTACGAGCAGTACTTC	CSVYMAGDYEQYF
TRBV3-1	TRBD2	-	15	TRBJ2-7	TGTGCCAGCAGCCGGACGTCTAGCGGGGCCTACGAGCAGTACTTC	CASSRTSSGAYEQYF
TRBV5-1	-	-	14	TRBJ2-1	TGCGCCAGCGGCTCGATGAACTCCTACAATGAGCAGTTCTTC	CASGSMNSYNEQFF
TRBV15	-	-	13	TRBJ1-6	TGTGCCACCACTGGTTCCTATAATTCACCCCCCCACTTT	CATTGSYNSPPHF
TRBV5-1	-	-	19	TRBJ2-2	TGCGCCAGCAGCTTGGCCGGCGGGGGCAAGTGGTCCATCATAGGGGAGCTGTTTTTT	CASSLAGGGKWSIIGELFF
TRBV27	-	few	15	TRBJ2-3	TGTGCCAGCGGGTTAGCGTCGAAAAGCACAGATACGCAGTATTTT	CASGLASKSTDTQYF
TRBV12-3/TRBV12-4	-	-	15	TRBJ2-3	TGTGCCAGCAGTTCCTCGACTATGAGGGCAGATACGCAATATTTT	CASSSSTMRADTQYF
TRBV14	-	few	15	TRBJ2-4	TGTGCCAGCAGCCGCCCAGGGGGGGGGATGAACATTCAGTACTTC	CASSRPGGGMNIQYF
TRBV7-2	-	-	14	TRBJ2-2	TGTGCCAGCAGCTCCCAGAGGAACACCGGGGAGCTGTTTTTT	CASSSQRNTGELFF
TRBV25-1	-	-	16	TRBJ2-1	TGTGCCAGCAGTGAATCATATACTCAAATATACAATGAGCAGTTCTTC	CASSESYTQIYNEQFF
TRBV18	TRBD2	-	11	TRBJ2-2	TGTGCCAGCCTAGCGGGGACGGAGCTGTTTTTT	CASLAGTELFF
TRBV11-1	TRBD1	-	15	TRBJ2-2	TGTGCCAGCAGTCAAGGACAGGGTCGGACCGGGGAGCTGTTTTTT	CASSQGQGRTGELFF
TRBV11-2	-	-	13	TRBJ1-4	TGTGCCAGCGCTAGCGTCCCAAATGAAAAACTGTTTTTT	CASASVPNEKLFF
TRBV7-2	-	-	14	TRBJ2-7	TGTGCCAGCAGTTCCCGGGCGGGAAGGGACGAGCAGTACTTC	CASSSRAGRDEQYF
TRBV20-1	TRBD1	-	13	TRBJ1-1	TGCAGTGCTACTAGGGGGCGAGTCACTGAAGCTTTCTTT	CSATRGRVTEAFF
TRBV6-5	-	-	13	TRBJ2-7	TGTGCCAGCAGTTACGCCGAAGACTACGAGCAGTACTTC	CASSYAEDYEQYF
TRBV5-1	-	-	13	TRBJ1-6	TGCGCCAGTAGGACGGAGCCGAATTCACCCCTCCACTTT	CASRTEPNSPLHF
TRBV10-3	TRBD1	few	13	TRBJ2-7	TGTGCCAGCCAGCGAACAGGGGACTACGAGCAGTACTTC	CASQRTGDYEQYF
TRBV27	-	-	15	TRBJ1-3	TGTGCCAGCAGTCGAAGACAGGACTCTGGAAACACCATATATTTT	CASSRRQDSGNTIYF
TRBV20-1	TRBD2	-	15	TRBJ2-7	TGCAGTGCTAGAGATCCTAGCGGGGCCTACAATGAGCAGTACTTC	CSARDPSGAYNEQYF
TRBV10-3	-	-	14	TRBJ2-1	TGTGCCATCAGTGAGTCAGGGGCCAAGGATGAGCAGTTCTTC	CAISESGAKDEQFF
TRBV2	-	few	17	TRBJ2-3	TGTGCCAGCAGTGCCGGGACCTTAACTTCTAGCACAGATACGCAGTATTTT	CASSAGTLTSSTDTQYF
TRBV4-1	-	-	15	TRBJ2-7	TGCGCCAGCAGCCAAGGATGGGGGGAATACAATGAGCAGTACTTC	CASSQGWGEYNEQYF
TRBV28	-	few	13	TRBJ2-7	TGTGCCAGCAGTCGATTGAAGCCCTACGAGCAGTACTTC	CASSRLKPYEQYF
TRBV29-1	-	-	13	TRBJ1-1	TGCAGCGTTTCAAAGGGGGGGGGCACTGAAGCTTTCTTT	CSVSKGGGTEAFF
TRBV7-2	TRBD1	few	14	TRBJ1-2	TGTGCCAGCAGCCCCCTACAGGGGGTTAGTGGCTACACCTTC	CASSPLQGVSGYTF
TRBV7-9	TRBD1	-	15	TRBJ1-2	TGTGCCAGCAGCTCGGGACAGACACTTAACTATGGCTACACCTTC	CASSSGQTLNYGYTF
TRBV6-6	-	-	16	TRBJ1-5	TGTGCCAGCAGCCCCGATTTGCAGGGATTGTATCAGCCCCAGCATTTT	CASSPDLQGLYQPQHF
TRBV29-1	-	many	11	TRBJ1-1	TGCAGCGCCGAGCTCGTCCCTGAAGCTTTCTTT	CSAELVPEAFF
TRBV27	TRBD2	-	15	TRBJ2-1	TGTGCCAGCAGTTCCGGACTAGCTCTAAAGGTTGAGCAGTTCTTC	CASSSGLALKVEQFF
TRBV20-1	TRBD1	-	15	TRBJ1-1	TGCAGTGCTAGAGATCGCCACAGGGGAGGCACTGAAGCTTTCTTT	CSARDRHRGGTEAFF
TRBV12-3/TRBV12-4	TRBD1	many	16	TRBJ2-3	TGTGCCAGCAGTTTAGAAGGGGGCCTTAGCACAGATACGCAGTATTTT	CASSLEGGLSTDTQYF
TRBV28	TRBD2	few	19	TRBJ2-7	TGTGCCAGCAGTTTCCCCTCATCCGGGACTAGCGGGAGGGCTTTAGAGCAGTACTTC	CASSFPSSGTSGRALEQYF
TRBV7-7	-	many	15	TRBJ2-1	TGTGCCAGCAGCTCTAGCCCCTCCTCCGGGAATGAGCAGTTCTTC	CASSSSPSSGNEQFF
TRBV25-1	-	-	13	TRBJ1-1	TGTGCCAGCAGGGATCCAGGCTCCACTGAAGCTTTCTTT	CASRDPGSTEAFF
TRBV5-6	-	-	15	TRBJ1-5	TGTGCCAGCAGCTTGGCCAGAAACTCTGCTCAGCCCCAGCATTTT	CASSLARNSAQPQHF
TRBV7-2	-	-	14	TRBJ1-1	TGTGCCAGCAGCTTAGGGGTAGCGTTCACTGAAGCTTTCTTT	CASSLGVAFTEAFF
TRBV5-5	TRBD1	-	16	TRBJ1-5	TGTGCCAGCAGCTTGTACGGGACAGGGTCGGGACAGCCCCAGCATTTT	CASSLYGTGSGQPQHF
TRBV9	-	few	14	TRBJ2-5	TGTGCCAGCAGCGCCGGGACATCCACGGAGACCCAGTACTTC	CASSAGTSTETQYF
TRBV24-1	TRBD2	-	14	TRBJ2-3	TGTGCCACCAGTGATGGACTAGCGGGAGATACGCAGTATTTT	CATSDGLAGDTQYF
TRBV12-3/TRBV12-4	-	-	14	TRBJ2-1	TGTGCCAGCAGACCGGGGTCGCGAGTCGATGAGCAGTTCTTC	CASRPGSRVDEQFF
TRBV10-2	TRBD1	-	13	TRBJ2-7	TGCGCCATCGGACAGGGTTTCTCCTACGAGCAGTACTTC	CAIGQGFSYEQYF
TRBV27	-	few	14	TRBJ2-3	TGTGCCAGCAGTTTAACGGGGGCGGCAGATACGCAGTATTTT	CASSLTGAADTQYF
TRBV11-2	-	-	16	TRBJ2-5	TGTGCCAGCAGCTTAGGGCCAACCGGGACCCCGGGGACCCAGTACTTC	CASSLGPTGTPGTQYF
TRBV12-3/TRBV12-4	TRBD2	-	17	TRBJ2-5	TGTGCCAGCAGCTCGTCTTTGAGGACTAGCGGGAAAGAGACCCAGTACTTC	CASSSSLRTSGKETQYF
TRBV4-1	-	-	15	TRBJ1-2	TGCGCCAGCAGCCAACAGGTACGGGGCCGCTATGGCTACACCTTC	CASSQQVRGRYGYTF
TRBV19	TRBD1	once	13	TRBJ1-5	TGTGCCTCGGACAGGGCTGGCAATCAGCCCCAGCATTTT	CASDRAGNQPQHF
TRBV4-1	TRBD1	few	19	TRBJ1-2	TGCGCCAGCAGCCACCTACTCCGGGACAGGATCGTTTTGGACTATGGCTACACCTTC	CASSHLLRDRIVLDYGYTF
TRBV12-3/TRBV12-4	TRBD1	-	15	TRBJ2-1	TGTGCCAGCACCACCAGTGAGGGGGCCTATAATGAGCAGTTCTTC	CASTTSEGAYNEQFF
TRBV9	-	-	13	TRBJ2-1	TGTGCCAGCAGCGTACAGCATGAGAAGGAGCAGTTCTTC	CASSVQHEKEQFF
TRBV10-3	-	many	17	TRBJ2-5	TGTGCCATCAGTGAGTACTTGACAGCCGGCGGGTCAGAGACCCAGTACTTC	CAISEYLTAGGSETQYF
TRBV6-1	TRBD1	-	16	TRBJ1-2	TGTGCCAGTTTCAGCCGGGGGCAGGGGGAGTACTATGGCTACACCTTC	CASFSRGQGEYYGYTF
TRBV15	-	-	15	TRBJ1-6	TGTGCCACCAGCAGAGATCTGCAGGGAAATTCACCCCTCCACTTT	CATSRDLQGNSPLHF
TRBV4-1	TRBD1	-	14	TRBJ2-1	TGCGACAGCAGCCAATTGACAGGGGAATATGAGCAGTTCTTC	CDSSQLTGEYEQFF